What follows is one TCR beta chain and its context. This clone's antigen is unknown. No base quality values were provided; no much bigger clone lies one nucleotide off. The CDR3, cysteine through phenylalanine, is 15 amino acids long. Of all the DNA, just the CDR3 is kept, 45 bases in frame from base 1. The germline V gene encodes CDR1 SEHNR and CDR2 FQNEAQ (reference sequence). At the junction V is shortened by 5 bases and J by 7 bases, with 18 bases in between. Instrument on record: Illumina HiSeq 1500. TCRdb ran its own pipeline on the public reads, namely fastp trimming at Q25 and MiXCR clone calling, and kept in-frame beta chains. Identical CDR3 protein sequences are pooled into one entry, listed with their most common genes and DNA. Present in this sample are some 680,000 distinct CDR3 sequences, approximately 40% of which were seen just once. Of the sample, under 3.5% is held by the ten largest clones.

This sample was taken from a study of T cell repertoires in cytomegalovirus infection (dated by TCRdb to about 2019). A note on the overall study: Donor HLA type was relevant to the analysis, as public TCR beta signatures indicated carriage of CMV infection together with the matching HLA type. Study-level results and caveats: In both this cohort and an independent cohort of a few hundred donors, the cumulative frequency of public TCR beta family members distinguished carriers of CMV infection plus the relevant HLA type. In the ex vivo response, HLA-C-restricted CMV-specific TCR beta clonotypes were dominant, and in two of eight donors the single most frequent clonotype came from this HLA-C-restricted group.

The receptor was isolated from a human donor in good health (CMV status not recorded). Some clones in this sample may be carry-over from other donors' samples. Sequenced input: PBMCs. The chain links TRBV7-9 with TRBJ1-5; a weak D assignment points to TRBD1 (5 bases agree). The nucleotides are TGTGCCAGCAGCCCGACCGGGACCGAGGTCCAGCCCCAGCATTTT. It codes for CASSPTGTEVQPQHF.